The text below deals with one T cell receptor (beta chain). The V segment lost 5 bases and the J segment 4 bases; nucleotides outside the gene matches: 7. The CDR3 is 14 amino acids. Germline loops: CDR1 PRHDT, CDR2 FYEKMQ (reference sequence). Original processing notes: Using reference gene primer amplification, nucleated cell counts were estimated. Assay: immunoSEQ multiplex PCR; the TCRdb copy retains only in-frame clones and omits some. V and J calls and clone size are given by that table; D and trimming were obtained from the DNA. The sample includes approximately 270,000 clones, 86% of them seen just once. These data belong to a study of blood T cell repertoires in COVID-19. Background on the study: The United States, Italy and Spain provided the acute and convalescent COVID-19 samples. PBMCs, B-cell-depleted T cells, or T cells were the source of the cDNA or gDNA that made up the material.

The receptor was derived from a man between 40 and 49 years old with active or convalescent COVID-19. This rearrangement joins TRBV13 to TRBJ1-2, with 7 nucleotides matching TRBD1. Sequenced: peripheral blood. CDR3 nucleotide sequence: TGTGCCAGCAGCCCGAGGGACAGCGGCTATGGCTACACCTTC. Translating gives CASSPRDSGYGYTF.